This entry lists 16 T cell receptor beta chains sequenced from one sample in a study of CD8+ T cells in alopecia areata. RNA extraction and reverse transcription yielded cDNA as sequencing template. Using immunoSEQ multiplex PCR, the repertoire was profiled, and TCRdb retains in-frame clones only, with some absent. The sample yields fewer than 110,000 clones, less than 70% seen once. The sequencing sample was made of CD4+ T cells sorted from blood. The receptors shown here come from a human donor in good health.

This clone was counted a few times. V usage is TRBV2 and J usage is TRBJ1-5; TRBD1 agrees at 7 bases. Germline V gives CDR1 SNHLY, CDR2 FYNNEI. The ends lost 0 bases at V and 6 bases at J; junction bases unmatched: 14. This CDR3 region has 18 residues. CDR3 sequence reads: CASSEALFRQGWGQPQHF. The CDR3 DNA sequence: TGTGCCAGCAGTGAAGCGTTATTTCGACAGGGATGGGGTCAGCCCCAGCATTTT.

The chain carries TRBV29-1 and TRBJ1-1; no firm D call. The CDR3 extends over 12 amino acids. Deletions cut 5 bases from V and 0 bases from J, with 7 bases between. Germline V CDR1 and CDR2: SQVTM, ANQGSEA. CDR3 region: CSVLTVNTEAFF. The CDR3 coding sequence is TGCAGCGTTCTGACGGTGAACACTGAAGCTTTCTTT.

The rearrangement joins TRBV6-6 to TRBJ1-6, with D perhaps TRBD1 (5 bases). Germline CDR1 MNHNY, CDR2 SVGAGI (reference sequence). The V end was cut by 4 bases, the J end by 9 bases, with 13 bases between. This CDR3 has 14 amino acids. The CDR3 loop is CASSSFDTGSPLHF. The CDR3 coding sequence is TGTGCCAGCAGTTCTTTCGATACAGGTTCACCCCTCCACTTT.

V usage is TRBV30 and J usage is TRBJ1-4, with no clear D. CDR1 GTSNPN and CDR2 SVGIG come from the germline V gene (reference sequence). The CDR3 runs 14 residues. V was pared by 4 bases and J by 8 bases, with 17 bases between. DNA for the CDR3: TGTGCCTGGAACCAGGCCAGACTACGGGAAAAACTGTTTTTT. Its translation is CAWNQARLREKLFF.

CDR3 sequence: CASSSPPGQALNTGELFF. Here the CDR3 DNA reads TGTGCCAGCAGCTCCCCACCGGGACAGGCGTTGAACACCGGGGAGCTGTTTTTT. The chain carries TRBV7-2 and TRBJ2-2, with 8 positions matching TRBD1. This CDR3 comprises 18 residues. Germline V CDR1 and CDR2: SGHTA, FQGNSA. V was pared by 4 bases and J by 1 base, with 11 bases of the junction left unmatched.

The chain couples TRBV7-2 to TRBJ2-1, with D unresolved. This CDR3 spans 12 amino acids. Trimming left V 2 bases short and J 7 bases short, with 6 bases between. The germline CDR1 and CDR2 sequences are SGHTA and FQGNSA. The CDR3 region has the DNA TGTGCCAGCAGCTTAATAGCTAATGAGCAGTTCTTC. Amino acids: CASSLIANEQFF.

CDR3 sequence reads: CSVDRVPSTEAFF. The CDR3 coding sequence is TGCAGCGTTGACAGGGTGCCTAGCACTGAAGCTTTCTTT. The chain employs TRBV29-1 and TRBJ1-1, with D possibly TRBD1 on 5 matching bases. CDR1 and CDR2 (germline): SQVTM, ANQGSEA. V lost 3 bases and J lost 4, with 12 bases in between. This CDR3 comprises 13 residues. Filled out from reference TRBV29-1 and TRBJ1-1, the complete variable domain reads SAVISQKPSRDICQRGTSLTIQCQVDSQVTMMFWYRQQPGQSLTLIATANQGSEATYESGFVIDKFPISRPNLTFSTLTVSNMSPEDSSIYLCSVDRVPSTEAFFGQGTRLTVV.

The genes are TRBV20-1 and TRBJ2-4; D ambiguous. The CDR3 is 11 residues long. V lost 1 base, J lost 11 bases, and 9 bases lay in between. Germline V gives CDR1 DFQATT, CDR2 SNEGSKA (reference sequence). The CDR3 DNA is TGCAGTGCTAGAGGGGATGGATTTCAGTACTTC. Translated, it gives CSARGDGFQYF.

The rearrangement links TRBV19 to TRBJ1-6, with TRBD1 matching 7 bases. This CDR3 spans 12 amino acids. Germline CDR1 reads LNHDA; CDR2 reads SQIVND (reference sequence). V gave up 7 bases and J gave up 7 bases; unmatched junction bases: 1. The CDR3 DNA reads as TGTGCCAGTAACAGGGGAAATTCACCCCTCCACTTT. Translating gives CASNRGNSPLHF. The full variable domain, in which reference TRBV19 and TRBJ1-6 provide the parts outside the CDR3, is DGGITQSPKYLFRKEGQNVTLSCEQNLNHDAMYWYRQDPGQGLRLIYYSQIVNDFQKGDIAEGYSVSREKKESFPLTVTSAQKNPTAFYLCASNRGNSPLHFGNGTRLTVT.

The chain is built from TRBV7-2 and TRBJ2-1; TRBD2 agrees at 9 bases. CDR3 length: 15 amino acids. J was trimmed by 3 bases and V by 5 bases; bases with no gene match: 5. Germline assignment: CDR1 SGHTA and CDR2 FQGNSA. This CDR3 reads CASSVSGGNYNEQFF. The CDR3 DNA reads as TGTGCCAGCAGCGTCAGCGGGGGGAACTACAATGAGCAGTTCTTC.

The chain is built from TRBV7-2 and TRBJ2-3; possibly TRBD1 or TRBD2 for D (5 bases each). V was cut by 5 bases and J by 3 bases, with 15 bases left in between. The CDR3 spans 15 residues. Germline loops: CDR1 SGHTA, CDR2 FQGNSA. CDR3 nucleotide sequence: TGTGCCAGCAGCCCCATGGCCGGGGCAACAGATACGCAGTATTTT. Translating gives CASSPMAGATDTQYF.

This clone was detected a few times. The chain joins TRBV29-1 to TRBJ2-2; no definite D call. Germline CDR1 reads SQVTM; CDR2 reads ANQGSEA. The CDR3 consists of 12 residues. V was clipped by 3 bases and J by 1 base, with 3 bases between them. The DNA of the CDR3 is TGCAGCGTTGAGGAGAACACCGGGGAGCTGTTTTTT. It codes for CSVEENTGELFF.

This chain joins TRBV27 and TRBJ2-1, with D possibly TRBD2 on 6 matching bases. The V gene's germline CDR1 is MNHEY and CDR2 SMNVEV (reference sequence). CDR3 length: 16 residues. V was clipped by 5 bases and J by 4 bases, with 18 bases between them. Here the CDR3 reads CASSPGSGSVYNEQFF. CDR3 coding DNA: TGTGCCAGCAGTCCAGGTAGCGGCTCGGTATACAATGAGCAGTTCTTC.

This clone was seen more than once but under ten times. V and J are TRBV7-9 and TRBJ2-1, with 9 positions matching TRBD2. The CDR3 loop spans 17 amino acids. The junction had 9 bases not matched to a gene; V was cut back by 0 bases and J by 6 bases. Germline values: CDR1 SEHNR, CDR2 FQNEAQ (reference sequence). The CDR3 sequence is CASSLAFGGGAPNEQFF. The CDR3 coding sequence is TGTGCCAGCAGCTTAGCTTTCGGCGGGGGGGCCCCCAATGAGCAGTTCTTC.

The chain links TRBV7-2 to TRBJ2-2; 8 positions match TRBD2. The CDR3 is made up of 14 amino acids. The junction had 2 bases not matched to a gene; V was cut back by 4 bases and J by 4 bases. Germline V lookup: CDR1 SGHTA, CDR2 FQGNSA. The CDR3 sequence: CASSSGGGTGELFF. Here the CDR3 DNA reads TGTGCCAGCAGCTCCGGGGGGGGCACCGGGGAGCTGTTTTTT.

The gene calls are TRBV7-2 and TRBJ2-3; weak D call: TRBD2 (5 bases). The V end lost 8 bases, the J end lost 3 bases, and 21 bases lay between the germline ends. Per the germline V gene, CDR1 is SGHTA and CDR2 is FQGNSA. The CDR3 runs to 16 residues. For the CDR3, the DNA is TGTGCCAGCCCCACTCCTGGCGGTGGGAGTACAGATACGCAGTATTTT. Translated: CASPTPGGGSTDTQYF.